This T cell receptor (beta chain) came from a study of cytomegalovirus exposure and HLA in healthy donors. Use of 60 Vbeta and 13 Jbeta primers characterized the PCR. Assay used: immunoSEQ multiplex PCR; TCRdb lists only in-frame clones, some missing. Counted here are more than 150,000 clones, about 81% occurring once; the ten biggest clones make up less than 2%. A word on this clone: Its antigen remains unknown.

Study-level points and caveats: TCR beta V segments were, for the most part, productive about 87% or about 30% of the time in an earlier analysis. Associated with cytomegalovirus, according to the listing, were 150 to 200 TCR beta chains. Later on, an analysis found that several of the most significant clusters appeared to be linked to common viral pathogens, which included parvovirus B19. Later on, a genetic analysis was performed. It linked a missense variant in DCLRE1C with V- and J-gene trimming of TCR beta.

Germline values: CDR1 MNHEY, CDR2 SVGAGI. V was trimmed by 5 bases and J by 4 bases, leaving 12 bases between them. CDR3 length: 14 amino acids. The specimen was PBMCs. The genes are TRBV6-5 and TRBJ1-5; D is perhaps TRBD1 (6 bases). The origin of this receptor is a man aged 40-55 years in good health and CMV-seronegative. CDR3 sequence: CASSPYRDNQPQHF. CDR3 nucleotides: TGTGCCAGCAGTCCCTACAGGGATAATCAGCCCCAGCATTTT.